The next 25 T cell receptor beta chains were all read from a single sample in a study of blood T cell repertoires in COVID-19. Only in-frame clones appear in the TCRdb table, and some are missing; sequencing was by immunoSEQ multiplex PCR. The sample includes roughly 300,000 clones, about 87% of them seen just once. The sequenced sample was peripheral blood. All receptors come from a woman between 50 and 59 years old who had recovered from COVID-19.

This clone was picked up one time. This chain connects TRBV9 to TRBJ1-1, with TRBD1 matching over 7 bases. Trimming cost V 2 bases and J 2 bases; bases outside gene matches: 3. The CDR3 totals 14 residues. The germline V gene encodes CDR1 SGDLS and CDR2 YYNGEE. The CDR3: CASSVGQINTEAFF. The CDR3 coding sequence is TGTGCCAGCAGCGTGGGACAGATAAACACTGAAGCTTTCTTT.

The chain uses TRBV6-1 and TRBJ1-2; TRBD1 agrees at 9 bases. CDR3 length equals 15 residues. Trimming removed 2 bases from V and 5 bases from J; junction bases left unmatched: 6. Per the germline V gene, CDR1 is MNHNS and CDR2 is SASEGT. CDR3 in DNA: TGTGCCAGCAGTGAACCGGGACAGGGTTCATATGGCTACACCTTC. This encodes CASSEPGQGSYGYTF.

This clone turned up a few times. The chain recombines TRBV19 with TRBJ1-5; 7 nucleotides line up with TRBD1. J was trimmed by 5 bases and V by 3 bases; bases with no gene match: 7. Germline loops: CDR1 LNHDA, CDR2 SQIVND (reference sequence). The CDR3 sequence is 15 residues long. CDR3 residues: CASSIGTDVYQPQHF. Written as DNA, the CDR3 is TGTGCCAGTAGTATCGGGACAGACGTTTATCAGCCCCAGCATTTT.

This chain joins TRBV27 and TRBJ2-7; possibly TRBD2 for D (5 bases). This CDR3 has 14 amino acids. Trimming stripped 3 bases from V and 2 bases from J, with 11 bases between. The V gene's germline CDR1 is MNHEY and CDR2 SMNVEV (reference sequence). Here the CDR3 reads CASSFGVPPYEQYF. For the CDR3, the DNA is TGTGCCAGCAGTTTCGGGGTACCCCCCTACGAGCAGTACTTC.

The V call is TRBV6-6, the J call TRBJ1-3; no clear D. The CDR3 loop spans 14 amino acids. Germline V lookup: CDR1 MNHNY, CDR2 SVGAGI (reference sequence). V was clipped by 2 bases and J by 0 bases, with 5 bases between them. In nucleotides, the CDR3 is TGTGCCAGCAGTTACCCCAACTCTGGAAACACCATATATTTT. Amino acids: CASSYPNSGNTIYF.

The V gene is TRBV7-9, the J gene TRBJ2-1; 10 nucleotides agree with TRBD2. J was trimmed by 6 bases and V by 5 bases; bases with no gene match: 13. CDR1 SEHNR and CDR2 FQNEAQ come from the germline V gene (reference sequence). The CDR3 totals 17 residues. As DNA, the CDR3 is TGTGCCAGCAGCCCCAAGCCTTCACTAGCGGGGATCAATGAGCAGTTCTTC. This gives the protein CASSPKPSLAGINEQFF.

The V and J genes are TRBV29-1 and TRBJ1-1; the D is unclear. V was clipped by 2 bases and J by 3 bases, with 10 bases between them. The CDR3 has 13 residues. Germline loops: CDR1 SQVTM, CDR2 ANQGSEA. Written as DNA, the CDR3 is TGCAGCGTTGAAACGGTCCCGGACACTGAAGCTTTCTTT. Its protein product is CSVETVPDTEAFF.

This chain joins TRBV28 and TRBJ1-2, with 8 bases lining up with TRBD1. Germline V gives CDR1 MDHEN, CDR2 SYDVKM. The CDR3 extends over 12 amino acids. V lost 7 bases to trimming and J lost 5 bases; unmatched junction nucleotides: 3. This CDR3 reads CASTGQGYGYTF. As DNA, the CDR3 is TGTGCCAGCACTGGACAGGGATATGGCTACACCTTC.

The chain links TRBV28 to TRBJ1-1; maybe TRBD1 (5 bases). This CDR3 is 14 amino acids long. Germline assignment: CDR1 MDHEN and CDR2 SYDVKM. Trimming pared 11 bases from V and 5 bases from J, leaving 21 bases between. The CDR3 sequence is CAVIEGGRGTEAFF. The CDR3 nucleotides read TGTGCCGTGATTGAAGGAGGGCGGGGGACTGAAGCTTTCTTT.

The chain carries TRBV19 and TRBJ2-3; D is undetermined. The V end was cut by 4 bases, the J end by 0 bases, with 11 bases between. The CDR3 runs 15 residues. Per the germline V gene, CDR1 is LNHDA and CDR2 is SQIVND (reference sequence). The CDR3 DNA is TGTGCCAGTAGTAATCTTCGCGCTAGCACAGATACGCAGTATTTT. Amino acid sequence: CASSNLRASTDTQYF.

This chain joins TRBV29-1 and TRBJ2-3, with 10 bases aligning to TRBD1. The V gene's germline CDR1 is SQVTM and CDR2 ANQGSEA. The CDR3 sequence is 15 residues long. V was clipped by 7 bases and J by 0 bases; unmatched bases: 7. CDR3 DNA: TGCAGCGCCCCCGGGACAGGGGTTAGCACAGATACGCAGTATTTT. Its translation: CSAPGTGVSTDTQYF.

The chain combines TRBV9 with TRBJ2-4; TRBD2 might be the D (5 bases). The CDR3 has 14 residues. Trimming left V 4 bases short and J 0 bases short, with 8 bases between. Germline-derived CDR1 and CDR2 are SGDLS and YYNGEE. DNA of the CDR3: TGTGCCAGCAGCCCGGGGTTAGCCAAAAACATTCAGTACTTC. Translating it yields CASSPGLAKNIQYF.

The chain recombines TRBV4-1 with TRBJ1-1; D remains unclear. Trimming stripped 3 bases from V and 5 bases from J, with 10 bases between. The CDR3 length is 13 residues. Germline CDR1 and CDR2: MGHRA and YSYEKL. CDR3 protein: CASSQAQWTEAFF. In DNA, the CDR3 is TGCGCCAGCAGCCAGGCCCAGTGGACTGAAGCTTTCTTT.

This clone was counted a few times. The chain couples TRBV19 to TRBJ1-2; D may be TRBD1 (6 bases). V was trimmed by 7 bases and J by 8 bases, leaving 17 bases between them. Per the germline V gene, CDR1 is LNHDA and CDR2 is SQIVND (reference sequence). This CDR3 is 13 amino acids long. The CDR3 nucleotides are TGTGCCAGTAATAAGGACAGCTACGGCGGCTACACCTTC. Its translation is CASNKDSYGGYTF.

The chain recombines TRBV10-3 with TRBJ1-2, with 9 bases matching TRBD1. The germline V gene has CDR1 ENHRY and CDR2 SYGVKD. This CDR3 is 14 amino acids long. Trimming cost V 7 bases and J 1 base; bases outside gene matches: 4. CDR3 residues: CAITPGQGNYGYTF. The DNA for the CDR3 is TGTGCCATCACCCCGGGACAGGGTAACTATGGCTACACCTTC.

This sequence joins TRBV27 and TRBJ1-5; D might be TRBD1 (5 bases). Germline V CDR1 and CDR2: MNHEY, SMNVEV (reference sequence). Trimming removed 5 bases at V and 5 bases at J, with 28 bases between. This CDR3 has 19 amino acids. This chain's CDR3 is CASSARFETVARADQPQHF. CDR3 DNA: TGTGCCAGCAGTGCCCGCTTTGAGACAGTGGCCCGGGCAGATCAGCCCCAGCATTTT.

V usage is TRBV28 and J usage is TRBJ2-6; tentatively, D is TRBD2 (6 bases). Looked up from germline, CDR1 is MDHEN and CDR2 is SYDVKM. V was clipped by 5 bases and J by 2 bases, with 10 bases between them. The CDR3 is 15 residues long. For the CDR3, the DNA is TGTGCCAGCAGTCCGTCGGGAGCTGGGGCCAACGTCCTGACTTTC. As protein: CASSPSGAGANVLTF.

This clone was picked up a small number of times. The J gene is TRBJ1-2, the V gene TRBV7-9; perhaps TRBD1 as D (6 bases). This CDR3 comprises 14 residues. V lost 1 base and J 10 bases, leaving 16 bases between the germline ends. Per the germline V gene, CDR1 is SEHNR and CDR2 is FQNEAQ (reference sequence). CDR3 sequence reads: CASSLGGLPIDYTF. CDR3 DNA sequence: TGTGCCAGCAGCTTAGGGGGGCTCCCTATAGACTACACCTTC.

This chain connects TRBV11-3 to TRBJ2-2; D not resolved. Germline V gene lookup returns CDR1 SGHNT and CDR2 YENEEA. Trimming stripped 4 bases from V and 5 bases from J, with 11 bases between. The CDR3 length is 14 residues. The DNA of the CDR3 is TGTGCCAGCAGCTCTTACAGCAAAACCGGGGAGCTGTTTTTT. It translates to CASSSYSKTGELFF.

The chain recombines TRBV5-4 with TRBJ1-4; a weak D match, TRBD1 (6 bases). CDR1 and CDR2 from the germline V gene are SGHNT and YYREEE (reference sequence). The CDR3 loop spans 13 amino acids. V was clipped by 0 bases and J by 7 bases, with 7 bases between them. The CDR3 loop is CASSLDRAEKLFF. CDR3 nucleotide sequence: TGTGCCAGCAGCTTGGACAGGGCTGAAAAACTGTTTTTT.

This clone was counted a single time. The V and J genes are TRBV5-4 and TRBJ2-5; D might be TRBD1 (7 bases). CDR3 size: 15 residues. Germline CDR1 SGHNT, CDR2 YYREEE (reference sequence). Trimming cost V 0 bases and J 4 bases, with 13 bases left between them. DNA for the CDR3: TGTGCCAGCAGCTTGGCCGGGACAGCGGGAGAGACCCAGTACTTC. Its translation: CASSLAGTAGETQYF.

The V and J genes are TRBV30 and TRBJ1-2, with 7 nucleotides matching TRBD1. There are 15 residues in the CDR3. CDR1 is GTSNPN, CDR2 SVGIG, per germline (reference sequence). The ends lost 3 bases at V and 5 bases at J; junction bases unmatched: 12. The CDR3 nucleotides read TGTGCCTGGAGATACCGACAGGGTTTTAGATATGGCTACACCTTC. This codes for CAWRYRQGFRYGYTF.

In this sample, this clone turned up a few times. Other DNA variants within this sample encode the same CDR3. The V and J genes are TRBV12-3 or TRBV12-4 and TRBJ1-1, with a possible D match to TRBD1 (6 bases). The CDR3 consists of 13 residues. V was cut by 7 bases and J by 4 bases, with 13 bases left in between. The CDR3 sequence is CASTLQGSTEAFF. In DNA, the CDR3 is TGTGCCAGCACCCTACAGGGCAGCACTGAAGCTTTCTTT.

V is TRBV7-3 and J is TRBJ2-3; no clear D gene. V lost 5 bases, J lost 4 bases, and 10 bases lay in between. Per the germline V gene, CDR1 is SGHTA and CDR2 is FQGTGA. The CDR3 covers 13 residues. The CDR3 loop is CASSPVGADTQYF. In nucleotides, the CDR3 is TGTGCCAGCAGCCCAGTGGGCGCAGATACGCAGTATTTT.

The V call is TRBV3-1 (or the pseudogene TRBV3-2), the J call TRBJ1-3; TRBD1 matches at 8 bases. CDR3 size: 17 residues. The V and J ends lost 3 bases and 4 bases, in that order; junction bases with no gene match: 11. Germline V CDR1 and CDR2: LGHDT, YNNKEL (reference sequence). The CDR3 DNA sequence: TGTGCCAGCAGCCACCCCCCAAGGACAGGGCTGGGAAACACCATATATTTT. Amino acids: CASSHPPRTGLGNTIYF.